The clone carrying this TCR beta chain was found once. This sample was taken from a study of blood T cell repertoires in COVID-19. CDR1 LNHDA and CDR2 SQIVND come from the germline V gene (reference sequence). V dropped 4 bases and J dropped 7; count of bases not matched to a gene: 14. The CDR3 runs 17 residues. Sequencing used immunoSEQ multiplex PCR; TCRdb keeps in-frame clones, though not all of them. The sample shows some 390,000 clones, 80% to 90% of them seen only once. The sample comprised PBMCs or T cells enriched from blood (not recorded which). This chain joins TRBV19 and TRBJ1-5; TRBD1 aligns across 9 bases. This clonotype was obtained from a man aged 25 to 40 who had recovered from COVID-19. The CDR3 region has the DNA TGTGCCAGTAGTACAACCCTTTCTGGGACAGGGACACAGCCCCAGCATTTT. It specifies CASSTTLSGTGTQPQHF.